This T cell receptor (beta chain) stems from a study of shared clonotypes between healthy human individuals. Clones were sequenced by immunoSEQ multiplex PCR, and TCRdb holds only the in-frame ones, with some missing. The sample yields under 1,100,000 clones, around 82% seen once. Trimming cost V 4 bases and J 1 base, with 10 bases left between them. The CDR3 has 14 amino acids. The germline CDR1 and CDR2 sequences are GTSNPN and SVGIG (reference sequence). Sequencing was done on a sample of memory CD4+ T cells from PBMCs. The subset denotes: CD45RA-negative fraction. The source is a man younger than 30 in good health. Some clones in this sample may be carry-over from other donors' samples. The chain uses TRBV30 and TRBJ2-2, with D tentatively TRBD2 (5 bases). In DNA, the CDR3 is TGTGCCTGGATCGGAACTAGGAACACCGGGGAGCTGTTTTTT. Its translation is CAWIGTRNTGELFF.